What follows are 31 T cell receptor beta chains derived from one specimen sequenced in a study of control samples from healthy donors and cancer patients. Clones were sequenced by immunoSEQ multiplex PCR, and TCRdb holds only the in-frame ones, with some missing. Among over 150,000 clones, 90% to 95% were seen once, and the ten largest hold about 15%. Sequenced input: PBMCs. The receptors derive from a man aged 55 to 70 with colorectal cancer.

The chain uses TRBV10-3 and TRBJ1-5, with 8 bases fitting TRBD1. The V gene's germline CDR1 is ENHRY and CDR2 SYGVKD. The CDR3 runs to 15 residues. V dropped 4 bases and J dropped 2; count of bases not matched to a gene: 4. The CDR3 nucleotides are TGTGCCATCAGTGGGGACAGGATGGGCAATCAGCCCCAGCATTTT. It translates to CAISGDRMGNQPQHF.

J is TRBJ2-7 and V is TRBV5-1; the match to TRBD2 covers 10 bases. The CDR3 totals 15 residues. Per germline, CDR1 SGHRS and CDR2 YFSETQ. V shed 1 base and J 6 bases; nucleotides not matched to a gene: 7. CDR3 in amino acids: CASSLTSGASFEQYF. CDR3 coding DNA: TGCGCCAGCAGCTTGACTAGCGGGGCCTCTTTCGAGCAGTACTTC.

This sequence joins TRBV18 and TRBJ2-3; 10 bases match TRBD1. After removal of 3 bases from V and 3 bases from J, the junction contained 6 bases not matched to a gene. CDR3 length: 16 amino acids. Germline V lookup: CDR1 KGHSH, CDR2 LQKENI. CDR3 sequence: CASSPADRGPTDTQYF. In DNA form, the CDR3 reads TGTGCCAGCTCACCGGCCGACAGGGGGCCTACAGATACGCAGTATTTT.

DNA of the CDR3: TGTGCCAGCAGACAGACAGGGGTCAATCAGCCCCAGCATTTT. Translating it yields CASRQTGVNQPQHF. J is TRBJ1-5 and V is TRBV27; 8 nucleotides agree with TRBD1. This CDR3 is 14 amino acids long. Germline values: CDR1 MNHEY, CDR2 SMNVEV (reference sequence). The ends lost 6 bases at V and 3 bases at J; junction bases unmatched: 4.

This chain uses TRBV6-6 with TRBJ2-3, with D tentatively TRBD1 or TRBD2 (5 bases each). V lost 6 bases to trimming and J lost 6 bases, with 16 bases between them. Looked up from germline, CDR1 is MNHNY and CDR2 is SVGAGI (reference sequence). The CDR3 runs 14 residues. The CDR3 spells CASSPEGWGDTQYF. The CDR3 DNA sequence: TGTGCCAGCAGCCCCGAGGGGTGGGGGGATACGCAGTATTTT.

This clone came up once. CDR3 DNA: TGCGCCAGCAGAGAACCCGGGGGCACAGATACGCAGTATTTT. Translated: CASREPGGTDTQYF. The rearrangement links TRBV10-2 to TRBJ2-3; a possible D gene is TRBD2 (5 bases). V was clipped by 6 bases and J by 1 base, with 11 bases between them. Germline values: CDR1 WSHSY, CDR2 SAAADI. There are 14 residues in the CDR3.

J is TRBJ2-7 and V is TRBV2, with D possibly being TRBD1 (6 bases). V was trimmed by 3 bases and J by 1 base, leaving 10 bases between them. The V gene's germline CDR1 is SNHLY and CDR2 FYNNEI. This CDR3 is built from 14 residues. CDR3 sequence reads: CASSEYRESYEQYF. The CDR3 nucleotides read TGTGCCAGCAGTGAGTACAGGGAATCCTACGAGCAGTACTTC. Looking up the rest from reference TRBV2 and TRBJ2-7 gives the full variable domain: EPEVTQTPSHQVTQMGQEVILRCVPISNHLYFYWYRQILGQKVEFLVSFYNNEISEKSEIFDDQFSVERPDGSNFTLKIRSTKLEDSAMYFCASSEYRESYEQYFGPGTRLTVT.

This chain uses TRBV5-1 with TRBJ1-3; D perhaps matches TRBD1 (5 bases). CDR3 length: 13 amino acids. V gave up 6 bases and J gave up 2 bases, with 9 bases separating them. CDR1 SGHRS and CDR2 YFSETQ come from the germline V gene. The CDR3 region is CASTQGTGNTIYF. In nucleotides, the CDR3 is TGCGCCAGCACCCAGGGAACTGGAAACACCATATATTTT.

This chain joins TRBV6-6 and TRBJ2-3, with D possibly matching TRBD2 (5 bases). CDR3 length: 12 residues. CDR1 MNHNY and CDR2 SVGAGI come from the germline V gene (reference sequence). V was clipped by 4 bases and J by 6 bases, with 8 bases between them. In DNA form, the CDR3 reads TGTGCCAGCAGTTCTAGCTCCGATACGCAGTATTTT. Translating it yields CASSSSSDTQYF.

The chain combines TRBV5-1 with TRBJ2-3, with TRBD2 identical over 7 bases. J lost 3 bases, V lost 6 bases, and 10 bases had no gene match. This CDR3 has 15 amino acids. Looked up from germline, CDR1 is SGHRS and CDR2 is YFSETQ. As DNA, the CDR3 is TGCGCCAGCATCCCCGAAGCGGGGAAGACAGATACGCAGTATTTT. Translation: CASIPEAGKTDTQYF.

This clone was counted once. This chain connects TRBV19 to TRBJ2-1; TRBD2 aligns across 9 bases. The CDR3 has 14 amino acids. V was clipped by 5 bases and J by 5 bases; unmatched bases: 4. Germline CDR1 and CDR2: LNHDA and SQIVND (reference sequence). The CDR3: CASSRGGANNEQFF. The CDR3 nucleotides read TGTGCCAGTAGTCGCGGGGGGGCGAACAATGAGCAGTTCTTC.

V gene TRBV5-6 combines with J gene TRBJ2-3; a possible D gene is TRBD2 (5 bases). V gave up 6 bases and J gave up 1 base, with 18 bases separating them. CDR1 SGHDT and CDR2 YYEEEE come from the germline V gene. This CDR3 is built from 16 residues. The CDR3 DNA is TGTGCCAGCATTCAAAGATGGACTTCGCGCACAGATACGCAGTATTTT. The encoded protein is CASIQRWTSRTDTQYF.

This sequence joins TRBV5-1 and TRBJ2-5; D could derive from TRBD1 or TRBD2 (6 bases each). Trimming took off 2 bases at V and 4 bases at J, with 9 bases between the two ends. The CDR3 consists of 13 residues. Per the germline V gene, CDR1 is SGHRS and CDR2 is YFSETQ. The CDR3 here is CASSLEGGETQYF. In DNA form, the CDR3 reads TGCGCCAGCAGCTTAGAGGGGGGAGAGACCCAGTACTTC. Looking up the rest from reference TRBV5-1 and TRBJ2-5 gives the full variable domain: KAGVTQTPRYLIKTRGQQVTLSCSPISGHRSVSWYQQTPGQGLQFLFEYFSETQRNKGNFPGRFSGRQFSNSRSEMNVSTLELGDSALYLCASSLEGGETQYFGPGTRLLVL.

The genes are TRBV10-2 and TRBJ2-7; 10 bases map to TRBD2. CDR1 and CDR2 from the germline V gene are WSHSY and SAAADI. This CDR3 spans 15 amino acids. The ends lost 3 bases at V and 3 bases at J; junction bases unmatched: 5. The CDR3 nucleotides read TGCGCCAGCAGTGAAAACCTAGCGGGGGTCTACGAGCAGTACTTC. Its protein is CASSENLAGVYEQYF.

The chain couples TRBV7-2 to TRBJ1-1; no definite D call. Germline CDR1 and CDR2: SGHTA and FQGNSA. This CDR3 spans 12 amino acids. The ends were cut back, 1 base at V and 10 bases at J, with 10 bases in the middle. For the CDR3, the DNA is TGTGCCAGCAGCTTAGAAGGGCTAGGAGCTTTCTTT. It translates to CASSLEGLGAFF.

The V call is TRBV5-4, the J call TRBJ2-2, with 9 nucleotides matching TRBD1. The CDR3 sequence is 15 residues long. Per the germline V gene, CDR1 is SGHNT and CDR2 is YYREEE (reference sequence). V lost 9 bases, J lost 6 bases, and 12 bases stayed unmatched. The CDR3 DNA reads TGTGCCACCTCTACGACAGGGGGTAAGGCCGGGGAGCTGTTTTTT. This codes for CATSTTGGKAGELFF.

This chain uses TRBV15 with TRBJ1-6; D is unclear. CDR3 length: 15 residues. Germline-derived CDR1 and CDR2 are LNHNV and YYDKDF (reference sequence). V lost 1 base and J lost 8, with 12 bases in between. The CDR3 DNA reads TGTGCCACCAGCAGAGCCGGCAGGCAGCATTCACCCCTCCACTTT. Protein sequence: CATSRAGRQHSPLHF.

The chain links TRBV4-1 to TRBJ2-3; possible D gene TRBD1, 6 bases. The CDR3 length is 16 residues. Trimming left V 0 bases short and J 2 bases short, with 12 bases between. Per the germline V gene, CDR1 is MGHRA and CDR2 is YSYEKL. CDR3 sequence: CASSQEAGAFTDTQYF. The CDR3 nucleotides are TGCGCCAGCAGCCAAGAAGCAGGGGCGTTCACAGATACGCAGTATTTT.

The chain employs TRBV5-4 and TRBJ1-2; TRBD1 matches at 8 bases. CDR1 and CDR2 (germline): SGHNT, YYREEE (reference sequence). Trimming took 4 bases from V and 4 from J; bases not matched to a gene: 3. CDR3 length equals 13 residues. This CDR3 is CASSATGVYGYTF. The CDR3 coding sequence is TGTGCCAGCAGCGCGACAGGGGTCTATGGCTACACCTTC.

The V gene is TRBV28, the J gene TRBJ1-2; 11 bases map to TRBD1. V shed 1 base, J shed 7 bases, and the junction held 8 bases outside the gene matches. CDR1 and CDR2 from the germline V gene are MDHEN and SYDVKM. The length of the CDR3 is 16 residues. CDR3 in DNA: TGTGCCAGCAGTTTATCCCTCGGACAGGGGGCCCCTGGCTACACCTTC. It is translated as CASSLSLGQGAPGYTF.

V gene TRBV19 combines with J gene TRBJ2-5; 12 bases match TRBD2. CDR3 size: 16 residues. The germline CDR1 and CDR2 sequences are LNHDA and SQIVND (reference sequence). CDR3 protein: CATSPGLAGRRETQYF. The CDR3 nucleotides are TGTGCTACCTCCCCAGGACTAGCGGGGAGGCGGGAGACCCAGTACTTC.

The chain links TRBV7-9 to TRBJ2-7, with TRBD1 identical over 7 bases. The CDR3 contains 13 residues. Per germline, CDR1 SEHNR and CDR2 FQNEAQ (reference sequence). Germline trimming cut 4 bases from V and 1 base from J; bases unmatched to any gene: 1. CDR3 DNA: TGTGCCAGCAGCTCGGGACAGTCCTACGAGCAGTACTTC. This sequence encodes CASSSGQSYEQYF.

The V gene is TRBV7-8, the J gene TRBJ1-5; D is ambiguous. This CDR3 has 17 residues. Trimming removed 4 bases at V and 0 bases at J, with 16 bases between. The germline V gene has CDR1 SGHVS and CDR2 FQNEAQ. CDR3 DNA sequence: TGTGCCAGCAGCTCCGACAAGTCCTACGATAGCAATCAGCCCCAGCATTTT. This codes for CASSSDKSYDSNQPQHF.

With respect to this clone: The same CDR3 also results from other DNA sequences found in this sample. The chain joins TRBV5-1 to TRBJ2-7, with 12 bases that match TRBD1. The CDR3 sequence is 14 residues long. Germline lookup yields CDR1 SGHRS and CDR2 YFSETQ. V was clipped by 4 bases and J by 6 bases; unmatched bases: 5. The CDR3 nucleotides read TGCGCCAGCAGCCCAGGGACAGGGGGCCGCGAGCAGTACTTC. The encoded protein is CASSPGTGGREQYF.

Remarks on this clone: The junction departs from germline at one end; a sequencing error may be responsible. Other DNA variants within this sample encode the same CDR3. This rearrangement joins TRBV3-1 (or the pseudogene TRBV3-2) to TRBJ2-3; 9 nucleotides align to TRBD2. CDR1 is LGHDT and CDR2 is YNNKEL in the germline V gene (reference sequence). The CDR3 is 16 residues long. In DNA, the CDR3 is TGTGCCAGCAGTCAAGATTTTGCGGGGGGGCCAGATACGCAGTATTTT. Protein product: CASSQDFAGGPDTQYF.

The rearrangement links TRBV19 to TRBJ2-3; possible D gene TRBD1, 6 bases. CDR1 and CDR2 from the germline V gene are LNHDA and SQIVND (reference sequence). CDR3 size: 15 residues. The ends were cut back, 3 bases at V and 4 bases at J, with 14 bases in the middle. CDR3 bases: TGTGCCAGTAGTATCACAGGGTTTGGCGCAGATACGCAGTATTTT. Translating gives CASSITGFGADTQYF.

The chain uses TRBV6-5 and TRBJ2-5; no clear D gene. CDR3 size: 14 residues. The germline V gene has CDR1 MNHEY and CDR2 SVGAGI. The V gene lost 6 bases and the J gene lost 4 bases, with 15 bases spanning the gap. CDR3: CASSSVSRAETQYF. The CDR3 nucleotides read TGTGCCAGCAGCAGCGTATCTCGTGCAGAGACCCAGTACTTC.

This chain uses TRBV18 with TRBJ2-5; 10 positions match TRBD2. Germline-derived CDR1 and CDR2 are KGHSH and LQKENI. J was trimmed by 5 bases and V by 1 base; bases with no gene match: 7. The CDR3 spans 16 residues. For the CDR3, the DNA is TGTGCCAGCTCACCACTAACTAGCGGGGATGGGGAGACCCAGTACTTC. Its protein is CASSPLTSGDGETQYF.

The gene calls are TRBV4-3 and TRBJ2-7, with D perhaps matching TRBD1 or TRBD2 (5 bases each). The CDR3 covers 14 residues. The V and J ends lost 0 bases and 6 bases respectively, with 12 bases between them. Germline V CDR1 and CDR2: LGHNA, YSLEER. Here the CDR3 reads CASSQERGRGEQYF. The CDR3 bases are TGCGCCAGCAGCCAAGAAAGGGGTCGGGGCGAGCAGTACTTC.

The rearrangement joins TRBV9 to TRBJ2-7; 8 bases match TRBD1. This CDR3 contains 15 residues. The V and J ends lost 2 bases and 1 base, in that order; junction bases with no gene match: 5. Per the germline V gene, CDR1 is SGDLS and CDR2 is YYNGEE. CDR3 protein: CASSVGQGPSYEQYF. The CDR3 region has the DNA TGTGCCAGCAGCGTTGGACAGGGCCCTTCCTACGAGCAGTACTTC.

The chain joins TRBV6-2 or TRBV6-3 to TRBJ2-1, with TRBD2 matching 12 bases. The V segment lost 5 bases and the J segment 5 bases; nucleotides outside the gene matches: 4. This CDR3 is 15 amino acids long. CDR1 is MNHEY and CDR2 is SVGEGT in the germline V gene. The CDR3 nucleotides are TGTGCCAGCAGTCGACTAGCGGGGGCGCACAATGAGCAGTTCTTC. Translating gives CASSRLAGAHNEQFF.